These T cell receptor beta chains were read from a single sample in a study of T cell responses to AZD1222 COVID-19 vaccine. Assay: immunoSEQ multiplex PCR; the TCRdb copy retains only in-frame clones and omits some. Here the sample spans under 200,000 clones, roughly 85% being singletons. Source: peripheral blood, taken 28 days after the second AZD1222 dose. Receptor source: an adult who received the AZD1222 COVID-19 vaccine. Each CDR3 is given with its conserved first and last residue. D genes are given only for firm matches. Rows give clone size only sometimes, using once, few, many, or a class for an expanded clone.

clone_size d_call j_call v_call cdr3_nt cdr3_aa
- TRBD1 TRBJ2-2 TRBV27 TGTGCCAGCAGTCACCTCCCGCGACAGGGGATGACCGGGGAGCTGTTTTTT CASSHLPRQGMTGELFF
- TRBD1 TRBJ1-1 TRBV19 TGTGCCAGTAGTCCAGGGGGCAATACTGAAGCTTTCTTT CASSPGGNTEAFF
- - TRBJ1-4 TRBV4-3 TGCGCCAGCAGCCAAGATGCGCCCACGGATGAAAAACTGTTTTTT CASSQDAPTDEKLFF
- - TRBJ1-1 TRBV2 TGTGCCAGCAGCGCGGCAAGGGCGGGCACTGAAGCTTTCTTT CASSAARAGTEAFF
once - TRBJ2-7 TRBV15 TGTGCCACCAGCAGTAAACAGAGCTCCTACGAGCAGTACTTC CATSSKQSSYEQYF
- - TRBJ1-1 TRBV30 TGTGCCTGGGGTAGGAGGGGTACTGAAGCTTTCTTT CAWGRRGTEAFF
- - TRBJ2-6 TRBV18 TGTGCCAGCTCACCCCCCGGGTGGGGAGCTGGGGCCAACGTCCTGACTTTC CASSPPGWGAGANVLTF
- - TRBJ1-5 TRBV4-3 TGCGCCAGCAGCCAATCCTTTAATCAGCCCCAGCATTTT CASSQSFNQPQHF
- TRBD1 TRBJ1-5 TRBV6-4 TGTGCCAGCACCCCCCTGGGACAGGGGTATCGTCAGCCCCAGCATTTT CASTPLGQGYRQPQHF
- - TRBJ1-1 TRBV6-2/TRBV6-3 TGTGCCAGCAGTTACGAAGGGATTGAAGCTTTCTTT CASSYEGIEAFF
- TRBD2 TRBJ2-3 TRBV5-1 TGCGCCAGCAGCTTACCGGCCGGGACTAGCGCAGATACGCAGTATTTT CASSLPAGTSADTQYF
once - TRBJ1-3 TRBV7-2 TGTGCCAGCAGCTTCGACACGAGCTCTGGAAACACCATATATTTT CASSFDTSSGNTIYF
few TRBD1 TRBJ1-6 TRBV5-7 TGTGCCAGCAGCTCGGGGGACAGTTATAATTCACCCCTCCACTTT CASSSGDSYNSPLHF
- - TRBJ1-2 TRBV5-1 TGCGCCAGCAGCCCCTTCGAGGGGGGCTATGGCTACACCTTC CASSPFEGGYGYTF
- - TRBJ2-3 TRBV5-4 TGTGCCAGCAGCCCCCTGCCGGGGGATACGCAGTATTTT CASSPLPGDTQYF
- - TRBJ2-4 TRBV27 TGTGCCAGCAGTTTATCGGGTGGTTACATTCAGTACTTC CASSLSGGYIQYF
- - TRBJ1-1 TRBV27 TGTGCCAGCAGCCTGGGACAGAACACTGAAGCTTTCTTT CASSLGQNTEAFF
- - TRBJ2-3 TRBV23-1 TGCGCCAGCAGTAATCAGGGCCCCGTTGACTCTAGCACAGATACGCAGTATTTT CASSNQGPVDSSTDTQYF
few - TRBJ1-6 TRBV19 TGTGCCAGTACCGGACGTGGAGCGGGTTGGTCACCCCTCCACTTT CASTGRGAGWSPLHF
- - TRBJ2-2 TRBV10-3 TGTGCCATCAGAGAGCCCCATTGGAACACCGGGGAGCTGTTTTTT CAIREPHWNTGELFF
- - TRBJ2-3 TRBV7-2 TGTGCCAGCAGCTTAGGGCTAGCTTCTTCTACGCAGTATTTT CASSLGLASSTQYF
- - TRBJ2-2 TRBV14 TGTGCCAGCAGCCAATTCTGGACAGTGAACACCGGGGAGCTGTTTTTT CASSQFWTVNTGELFF
few TRBD1 TRBJ1-4 TRBV19 TGTGCCAGTAGGTACAGGGGGGTAGAAGAAAAACTGTTTTTT CASRYRGVEEKLFF
once - TRBJ1-2 TRBV14 TGTGCCAGCAGCCATGAACACCGAACCAACTATGGCTACACCTTC CASSHEHRTNYGYTF
- - TRBJ2-1 TRBV19 TGTGCCAGTAGTATAGAAGATGAGCAGTTCTTC CASSIEDEQFF
- TRBD2 TRBJ2-5 TRBV7-9 TGTGCCAGCGCCGGGGCGGGGGGCGAAGAGACCCAGTACTTC CASAGAGGEETQYF
- - TRBJ1-2 TRBV6-2/TRBV6-3 TGTGCCAGCAGTTATCGGTCGGGGGCCGTTAGCTACACCTTC CASSYRSGAVSYTF
once TRBD1 TRBJ2-7 TRBV27 TGTGCCAGCAGTGTCTCCACAGGGACAGGGGTCTACGAGCAGTACTTC CASSVSTGTGVYEQYF
- TRBD1 TRBJ2-1 TRBV10-3 TGTGCCATCAGTGTTATATATTCGGGGACAGCCGACAATGAGCAGTTCTTC CAISVIYSGTADNEQFF
- - TRBJ1-2 TRBV29-1 TGCAGCGTACGATGGACAGAGTACTATGGCTACACCTTC CSVRWTEYYGYTF
- - TRBJ1-4 TRBV3-1/TRBV3-2 TGTGCCAGCAGCCAAGGACCGGAAAAACTGTTTTTT CASSQGPEKLFF
once TRBD1 TRBJ1-1 TRBV5-6 TGTGCCAGCAGTAGAGGGACAGCGAACACTGAAGCTTTCTTT CASSRGTANTEAFF
- - TRBJ1-5 TRBV9 TGTGCCAGCAGCGTAGGAACCCACGATTCCCAGCCCCAGCATTTT CASSVGTHDSQPQHF
- - TRBJ1-3 TRBV21-1 TGTGCCAGCAGCAAAGTCGCGGCAACGGTAGGAAACACCATATATTTT CASSKVAATVGNTIYF
once - TRBJ2-5 TRBV27 TGTGCCAGCAGTTTAAGGAGCTGGGGGCAAGAGACCCAGTACTTC CASSLRSWGQETQYF
- - TRBJ1-5 TRBV5-8 TGTGCCAGCAGCTTGGAGCAGAGCAAACAGCCCCAGCATTTT CASSLEQSKQPQHF
- TRBD1 TRBJ2-7 TRBV5-1 TGCGCCAGCAGCCCCATATCGGGACAGGCCTACGAGCAGTACTTC CASSPISGQAYEQYF
- TRBD1 TRBJ1-4 TRBV5-1 TGCGCCAGCAGCTTGGTGGGGGGACAGGTTAATGAAAAACTGTTTTTT CASSLVGGQVNEKLFF
- - TRBJ1-2 TRBV5-6 TGTGCCAGCAGCATAAACTATGGCTACACCTTC CASSINYGYTF
once - TRBJ2-7 TRBV27 TGTGCCAGCAACCTACCCCGGGAGATACCTTCCTACGAGCAGTACTTC CASNLPREIPSYEQYF